Listed below are T cell receptor beta chains from one sample, sequenced in a study of OX40 agonist ivuxolimab in advanced cancers. Only in-frame clones appear in the TCRdb table, and some are missing; sequencing was by immunoSEQ multiplex PCR. The repertoire holds about 53,000 clones, with roughly 83% as singletons. The sequenced sample was CD4+ or CD8+ T cells sorted from blood, obtained in a trial of the OX40 agonist ivuxolimab. These receptors came from an adult with an advanced solid tumor such as melanoma, head and neck, liver or kidney cancer. CDR3s leave out the opening cysteine and the closing phenylalanine or tryptophan. D genes are given only for firm matches.

j_call: TRBJ2-7; d_call: .; cdr3_length: 14; v_call: TRBV28; cdr3_aa: ASSLGAGGRPYEQY
j_call: TRBJ2-3; d_call: TRBD2; cdr3_length: 14; v_call: TRBV4-2; cdr3_aa: ASSRGTSGSTDTQY
j_call: TRBJ2-5; d_call: .; cdr3_length: 14; v_call: TRBV12-5; cdr3_aa: ASGPRGARYQETQY
j_call: TRBJ1-4; d_call: TRBD1; cdr3_length: 17; v_call: TRBV28; cdr3_aa: ASSFIWGQGVIGSEKLF
j_call: TRBJ2-1; d_call: TRBD2; cdr3_length: 14; v_call: TRBV5-4; cdr3_aa: ASSLARTSGSNEQF
j_call: TRBJ2-5; d_call: .; cdr3_length: 10; v_call: TRBV5-1; cdr3_aa: ASSLVGETQY
j_call: TRBJ2-6; d_call: .; cdr3_length: 13; v_call: TRBV15; cdr3_aa: ATSRAGSGANVLT
j_call: TRBJ2-7; d_call: .; cdr3_length: 14; v_call: TRBV6-1; cdr3_aa: ASSEGGRFKSYEQY
j_call: TRBJ2-1; d_call: TRBD2; cdr3_length: 12; v_call: TRBV10-2; cdr3_aa: ASLAGSSYNEQF
j_call: TRBJ2-1; d_call: .; cdr3_length: 10; v_call: TRBV6-1; cdr3_aa: ASQIRPNEQF
j_call: TRBJ2-2; d_call: .; cdr3_length: 10; v_call: TRBV6-5; cdr3_aa: ASSGNTGELF
j_call: TRBJ2-3; d_call: .; cdr3_length: 14; v_call: TRBV18; cdr3_aa: ASSPIPGGSTDTQY
j_call: TRBJ1-4; d_call: .; cdr3_length: 11; v_call: TRBV28; cdr3_aa: ASRDSNNEKLF
j_call: TRBJ2-7; d_call: .; cdr3_length: 12; v_call: TRBV5-4; cdr3_aa: ASSLVSGSYEQY
j_call: TRBJ2-7; d_call: .; cdr3_length: 12; v_call: TRBV11-3; cdr3_aa: ASSLPGSVYEQC
j_call: TRBJ2-5; d_call: TRBD2; cdr3_length: 13; v_call: TRBV7-9; cdr3_aa: ASSRTSGSKETQY
j_call: TRBJ2-6; d_call: TRBD2; cdr3_length: 17; v_call: TRBV6-4; cdr3_aa: ASSDSSGGLGSGANVLT
j_call: TRBJ1-1; d_call: .; cdr3_length: 14; v_call: TRBV2; cdr3_aa: ASSRTGPGGNTEAF
j_call: TRBJ2-5; d_call: .; cdr3_length: 13; v_call: TRBV15; cdr3_aa: ATRGTDRPSETQY
j_call: TRBJ2-3; d_call: .; cdr3_length: 13; v_call: TRBV21-1; cdr3_aa: ASSRREGPLDTQY
j_call: TRBJ2-2; d_call: .; cdr3_length: 11; v_call: TRBV6-4; cdr3_aa: ASSEVWGGELF
j_call: TRBJ2-7; d_call: .; cdr3_length: 12; v_call: TRBV28; cdr3_aa: ASSYGVGTYEQY
j_call: TRBJ1-2; d_call: .; cdr3_length: 15; v_call: TRBV9; cdr3_aa: ASSVDEIEGANYGYT
j_call: TRBJ2-7; d_call: .; cdr3_length: 10; v_call: TRBV7-2; cdr3_aa: ASRGLGQEQY
j_call: TRBJ2-2; d_call: TRBD1; cdr3_length: 15; v_call: TRBV27; cdr3_aa: ASLLRTGGLNTGELF
j_call: TRBJ2-7; d_call: .; cdr3_length: 14; v_call: TRBV29-1; cdr3_aa: SAGLSLGYGAYEQY
j_call: TRBJ1-5; d_call: .; cdr3_length: 12; v_call: TRBV27; cdr3_aa: ADPGGRGNQPQH